This T cell receptor (beta chain) stems from a study of beta chain features in type 1 diabetes. Whole-study context: The examined sorted cells totaled about 98 million across samples.

Comments on this clone: Its cognate antigen is unknown.

Broader study findings: Among patients with Type 1 diabetes, TCRB CDR3s were moderately but significantly shorter in every one of the four CD4+ subsets. Because the template was cDNA, high-expressing cells might be over-represented.

The study reverse transcribed the entire isolated RNA, so it sequenced expressed TCRB transcripts. The average read count of naive, central memory and regulatory T cell samples was 3 million to 4 million. Profiled with immunoSEQ multiplex PCR; TCRdb holds only in-frame clones, not every one. The sample records some 330,000 clones, roughly 13% being singletons. The origin of this receptor is a woman between 18 and 29 years old with type 1 diabetes. Sequenced: naive CD4+ T cells from blood.

Here the CDR3 reads CASRQAQGEKLFF. For the CDR3, the DNA is TGCGCCAGCAGGCAGGCCCAAGGCGAAAAACTGTTTTTT. The chain employs TRBV5-1 and TRBJ1-4; D is uncertain. Trimming pared 5 bases from V and 8 bases from J, leaving 13 bases between. There are 13 residues in the CDR3. Germline V CDR1 and CDR2: SGHRS, YFSETQ.